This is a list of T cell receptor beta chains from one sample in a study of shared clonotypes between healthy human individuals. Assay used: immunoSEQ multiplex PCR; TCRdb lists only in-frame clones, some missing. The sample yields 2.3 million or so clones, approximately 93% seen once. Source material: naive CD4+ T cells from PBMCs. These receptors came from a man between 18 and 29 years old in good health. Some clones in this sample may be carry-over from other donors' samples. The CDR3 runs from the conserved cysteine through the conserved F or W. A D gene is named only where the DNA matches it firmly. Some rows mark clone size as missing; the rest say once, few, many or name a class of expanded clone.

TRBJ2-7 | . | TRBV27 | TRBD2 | CASSSWVAGTYEQYF | TGTGCCAGCAGTTCCTGGGTAGCGGGCACCTACGAGCAGTACTTC
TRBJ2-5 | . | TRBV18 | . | CASSPPRNGQETQYF | TGTGCCAGCTCACCCCCACGCAACGGGCAAGAGACCCAGTACTTC
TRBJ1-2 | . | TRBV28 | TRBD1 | CASRQGIDGYTF | TGTGCCAGCAGACAGGGGATCGATGGCTACACCTTC
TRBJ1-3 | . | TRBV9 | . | CASSRNSGNTIYF | TGTGCCAGCAGCAGAAACTCTGGAAACACCATATATTTT
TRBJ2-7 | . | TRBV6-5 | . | CASRGAGSSYEQYF | TGTGCCAGCAGGGGGGCCGGGAGCTCCTACGAGCAGTACTTC
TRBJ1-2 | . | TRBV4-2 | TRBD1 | CASSQETGTNYGYTF | TGTGCCAGCAGCCAAGAGACAGGGACTAACTATGGCTACACCTTC
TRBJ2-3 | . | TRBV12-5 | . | CASGLGQHTDTQYF | TGTGCTAGTGGTTTGGGGCAGCACACAGATACGCAGTATTTT
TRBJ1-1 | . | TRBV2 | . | CASSVLEGTEAFF | TGTGCCAGCAGTGTCCTAGAGGGCACTGAAGCTTTCTTT
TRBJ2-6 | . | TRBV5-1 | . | CASSETGFSGANVLTF | TGCGCCAGCAGCGAAACAGGGTTTTCTGGGGCCAACGTCCTGACTTTC
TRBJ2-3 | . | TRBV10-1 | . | CASSESADTQYF | TGCGCCAGCAGTGAGTCAGCAGATACGCAGTATTTT
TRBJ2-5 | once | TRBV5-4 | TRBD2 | CASSSDGGIFGETQYF | TGTGCCAGCAGCTCGGACGGGGGGATATTTGGAGAGACCCAGTACTTC
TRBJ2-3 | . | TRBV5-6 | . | CASSLGGYTDTQYF | TGTGCCAGCAGCTTGGGAGGGTACACAGATACGCAGTATTTT
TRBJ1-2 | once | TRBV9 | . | CASSVDMTEVGYTF | TGTGCCAGCAGCGTAGACATGACAGAGGTGGGCTACACCTTC
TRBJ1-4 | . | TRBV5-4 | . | CASSLDRVNEKLFF | TGTGCCAGCAGCTTGGACAGGGTTAATGAAAAACTGTTTTTT
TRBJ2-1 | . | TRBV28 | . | CASSAPQGRDEQFF | TGTGCCAGCTCAGCCCCACAGGGTCGAGATGAGCAGTTCTTC
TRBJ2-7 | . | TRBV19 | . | CASSIRAVDEQYF | TGTGCCAGTAGTATCCGGGCAGTCGACGAGCAGTACTTC
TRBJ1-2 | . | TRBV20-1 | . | CSAHSVYGYTF | TGCAGTGCTCACAGTGTTTATGGCTACACCTTC
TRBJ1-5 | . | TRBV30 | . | CAWTSGGFNQPQHF | TGTGCCTGGACTAGCGGGGGCTTCAATCAGCCCCAGCATTTT
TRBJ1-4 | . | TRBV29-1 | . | CSVVDPVATNEKLFF | TGCAGCGTTGTAGACCCCGTTGCAACTAATGAAAAACTGTTTTTT
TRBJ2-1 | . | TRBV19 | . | CASTPSQLINNEQFF | TGTGCCAGTACCCCATCCCAGCTTATTAACAATGAGCAGTTCTTC
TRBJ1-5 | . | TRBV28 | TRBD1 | CASSLGTGGNQPQHF | TGTGCCAGCAGTTTAGGGACAGGGGGCAATCAGCCCCAGCATTTT
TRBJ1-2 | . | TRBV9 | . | CASSVSDTMPGYTF | TGTGCCAGCAGCGTTTCCGATACTATGCCTGGCTACACCTTC
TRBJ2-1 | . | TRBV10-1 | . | CASSEPSSRDEQFF | TGCGCCAGCAGTGAGCCGTCATCTCGGGATGAGCAGTTCTTC
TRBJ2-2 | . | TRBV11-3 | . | CASSFNRRSGELFF | TGTGCCAGCAGCTTTAATCGACGCAGCGGGGAGCTGTTTTTT
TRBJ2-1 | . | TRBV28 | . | CASSFWADEQFF | TGTGCCAGCAGTTTTTGGGCGGATGAGCAGTTCTTC
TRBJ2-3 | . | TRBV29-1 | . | CSAGGGRGSDTQYF | TGCAGCGCCGGCGGGGGCCGTGGGTCAGATACGCAGTATTTT
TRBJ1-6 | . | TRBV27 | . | CASSLWQGGNSPLHF | TGTGCCAGCAGTTTATGGCAGGGAGGTAATTCACCCCTCCACTTT
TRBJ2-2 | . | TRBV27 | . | CASSFGLLGAGELFF | TGTGCCAGCAGTTTCGGGCTGTTAGGAGCCGGGGAGCTGTTTTTT
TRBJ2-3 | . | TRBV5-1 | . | CASSPRQGSTDTQYF | TGCGCCAGCAGCCCCCGGCAGGGGAGCACAGATACGCAGTATTTT
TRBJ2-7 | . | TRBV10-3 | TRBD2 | CATRTSGYEQYF | TGTGCCACCAGGACTAGCGGATACGAGCAGTACTTC
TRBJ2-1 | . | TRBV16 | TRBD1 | CASSQRTGAYNEQFF | TGTGCCAGCAGCCAAAGGACAGGGGCCTACAATGAGCAGTTCTTC
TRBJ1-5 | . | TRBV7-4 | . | CATHQGSQPQHF | TGTGCCACCCACCAGGGGAGTCAGCCCCAGCATTTT
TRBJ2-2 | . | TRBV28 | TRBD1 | CASSLPLRGPNTGELFF | TGTGCCAGCAGTTTGCCCCTCAGGGGGCCGAACACCGGGGAGCTGTTTTTT
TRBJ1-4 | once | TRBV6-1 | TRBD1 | CASRAQGANEKLFF | TGTGCCAGCAGGGCACAGGGGGCTAATGAAAAACTGTTTTTT
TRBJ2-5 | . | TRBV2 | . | CASSPDRSQETQYF | TGTGCCAGCAGTCCGGACCGCAGCCAAGAGACCCAGTACTTC
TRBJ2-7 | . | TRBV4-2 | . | CASSRAGYSYEQYF | TGTGCCAGCAGCCGAGCGGGCTACTCCTACGAGCAGTACTTC
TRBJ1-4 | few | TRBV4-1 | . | CASSPQIATNEKLFF | TGCGCCAGCAGCCCCCAGATAGCAACTAATGAAAAACTGTTTTTT
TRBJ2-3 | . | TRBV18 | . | CASSPLQGGTDTQYF | TGTGCCAGCTCGCCATTACAGGGGGGGACAGATACGCAGTATTTT
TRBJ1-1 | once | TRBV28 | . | CASRRETLGTEAFF | TGTGCCAGTAGGAGGGAAACTCTGGGGACTGAAGCTTTCTTT
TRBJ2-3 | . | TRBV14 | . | CASRLGGRGDTQYF | TGTGCCAGCAGACTCGGCGGAAGGGGAGATACGCAGTATTTT
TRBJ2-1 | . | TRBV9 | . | CASSVVTAMGGEQFF | TGTGCCAGCAGCGTAGTGACGGCCATGGGTGGTGAGCAGTTCTTC
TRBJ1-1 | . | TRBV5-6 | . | CASSLPLGTEAFF | TGTGCCAGCAGTTTACCTCTTGGGACTGAAGCTTTCTTT
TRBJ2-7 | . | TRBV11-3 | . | CASSRTSSERYEQYF | TGTGCCAGCAGCCGCACCAGTAGCGAGCGCTACGAGCAGTACTTC
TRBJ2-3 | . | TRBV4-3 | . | CASSQWSTDTQYF | TGCGCCAGCAGCCAGTGGAGCACAGATACGCAGTATTTT
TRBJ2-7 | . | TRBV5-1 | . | CASSLVPGPTYEQYF | TGCGCCAGCAGCTTGGTTCCGGGACCCACCTACGAGCAGTACTTC